This T cell receptor (beta chain) stems from a study of T cell repertoires in cytomegalovirus infection. Study background: Public TCR beta signatures indicated both CMV infection and matching HLA type.

Germline assignment: CDR1 SGHVT and CDR2 SQSDAQ. The CDR3 has 18 residues. The J segment lost 4 bases and the V segment lost 3 bases, leaving 9 bases of the junction unmatched. Via MiXCR, TCRdb re-called the reads, giving one row per CDR3 protein. The table has roughly 45,000 distinct CDR3 sequences, 20% to 25% seen once. As to this clonotype: Its antigen is not known.

This chain connects TRBV7-4 to TRBJ2-6, with 10 bases identical to TRBD1. Sequences were obtained from PBMCs, sequenced either directly or after in vitro stimulation (not recorded which). This receptor was obtained from a human donor in good health (CMV status not recorded). Some clones in this sample may be carry-over from other donors' samples. The CDR3 nucleotides are TGTGCCAGCAGCTTTACCGGGACAGGGGTAACGGGGGCCAACGTCCTGACTTTC. Translated: CASSFTGTGVTGANVLTF.